This is a list of T cell receptor beta chains from one sample in a study of cytomegalovirus exposure and HLA in healthy donors. Sequenced by immunoSEQ multiplex PCR; TCRdb stores in-frame clones only, minus some. The sample has about 120,000 clones, 70% to 80% seen once; the top ten hold 9.5% to 15%. The sequencing sample was made of PBMCs. The receptors shown here come from a woman aged 40 to 55 in good health and CMV-seropositive. The CDR3 runs from the conserved cysteine through the conserved F or W. The order of the fields is D gene, J gene, V gene, clone size, CDR3 protein, CDR3 DNA. A D gene is named only where the DNA matches it firmly. Where a row states a size, it is once, few, many or the class of an expanded clone; other rows omit it.

d_gene: NA
j_gene: TRBJ2-7
v_gene: TRBV9
abundance: once
CDR3aa: CASSVLTQGKQYF
CDR3nt: TGTGCCAGCAGCGTACTAACGCAGGGAAAGCAGTACTTC

d_gene: NA
j_gene: TRBJ1-2
v_gene: TRBV19
abundance: few
CDR3aa: CASSIRGDYGYTF
CDR3nt: TGTGCCAGTAGTATCCGGGGGGACTATGGCTACACCTTC

d_gene: NA
j_gene: TRBJ2-7
v_gene: TRBV2
abundance: few
CDR3aa: CASSLQGSSYEQYF
CDR3nt: TGTGCCAGCAGTCTACAGGGCAGCTCCTACGAGCAGTACTTC

d_gene: NA
j_gene: TRBJ2-1
v_gene: TRBV6-1
abundance: NA
CDR3aa: CASSPRGGVWNEQFF
CDR3nt: TGTGCCAGCAGTCCAAGGGGCGGGGTCTGGAATGAGCAGTTCTTC

d_gene: TRBD2
j_gene: TRBJ2-2
v_gene: TRBV27
abundance: few
CDR3aa: CASKYRGGFANTGELFF
CDR3nt: TGTGCCAGCAAATACCGGGGGGGGTTCGCGAACACCGGGGAGCTGTTTTTT

d_gene: TRBD1
j_gene: TRBJ1-5
v_gene: TRBV7-8
abundance: NA
CDR3aa: CASSAGTANSNQPQHF
CDR3nt: TGTGCCAGCAGCGCTGGGACAGCTAATAGCAATCAGCCCCAGCATTTT

d_gene: TRBD1
j_gene: TRBJ1-1
v_gene: TRBV18
abundance: NA
CDR3aa: CASSLGQGGITEAFF
CDR3nt: TGTGCCAGCTCCCTAGGACAGGGCGGGATCACTGAAGCTTTCTTT

d_gene: NA
j_gene: TRBJ2-1
v_gene: TRBV6-4
abundance: NA
CDR3aa: CASSEEDSSYNEQFF
CDR3nt: TGTGCCAGCAGTGAAGAGGACTCGTCCTACAATGAGCAGTTCTTC

d_gene: TRBD1
j_gene: TRBJ1-2
v_gene: TRBV28
abundance: NA
CDR3aa: CASSGQGAEGYTF
CDR3nt: TGTGCCAGCAGTGGACAGGGGGCGGAAGGCTACACCTTC

d_gene: TRBD1
j_gene: TRBJ1-4
v_gene: TRBV19
abundance: NA
CDR3aa: CASSSSGTATNEKLFF
CDR3nt: TGTGCCAGTAGTTCTTCGGGGACAGCAACTAATGAAAAACTGTTTTTT

d_gene: NA
j_gene: TRBJ1-2
v_gene: TRBV9
abundance: NA
CDR3aa: CASSVGGNYGYTF
CDR3nt: TGTGCCAGCAGCGTCGGGGGGAACTATGGCTACACCTTC